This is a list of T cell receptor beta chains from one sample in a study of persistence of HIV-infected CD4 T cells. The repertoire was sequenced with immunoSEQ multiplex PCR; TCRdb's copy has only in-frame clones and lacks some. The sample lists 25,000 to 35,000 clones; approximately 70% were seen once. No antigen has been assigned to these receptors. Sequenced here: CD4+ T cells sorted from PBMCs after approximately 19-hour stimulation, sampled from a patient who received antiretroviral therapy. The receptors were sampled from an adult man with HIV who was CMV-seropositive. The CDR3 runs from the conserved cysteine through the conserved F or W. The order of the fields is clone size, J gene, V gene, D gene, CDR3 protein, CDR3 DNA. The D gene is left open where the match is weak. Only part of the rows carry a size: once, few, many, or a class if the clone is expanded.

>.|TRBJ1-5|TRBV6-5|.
CASSRTGYNQPQHF
TGTGCCAGCAGCCGAACAGGTTACAATCAGCCCCAGCATTTT
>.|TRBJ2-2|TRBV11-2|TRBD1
CASSSTQGIPGQGNGELFF
TGTGCCAGCAGCTCAACCCAGGGTATACCGGGACAGGGAAACGGGGAGCTGTTTTTT
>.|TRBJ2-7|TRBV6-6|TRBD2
CASSFSGVRYEQYF
TGTGCCAGCAGCTTTAGCGGGGTTCGCTACGAGCAGTACTTC
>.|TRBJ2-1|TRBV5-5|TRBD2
CASSLPLAGGRDEQFF
TGTGCCAGCAGCCTCCCGCTAGCGGGGGGCCGTGATGAGCAGTTCTTC
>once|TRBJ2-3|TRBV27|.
CASRSRGVSTDTQYF
TGTGCCAGCAGATCCCGCGGTGTGAGCACAGATACGCAGTATTTT
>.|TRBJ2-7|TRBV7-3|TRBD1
CASSGRQGKIYEQYF
TGTGCCAGCAGCGGGCGACAGGGTAAGATTTACGAGCAGTACTTC
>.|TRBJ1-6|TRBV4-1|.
CASSQLRAGDSPLHF
TGCGCCAGCAGCCAACTCCGGGCCGGAGATTCACCCCTCCACTTT
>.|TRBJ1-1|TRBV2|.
CASRDSLTEAFF
TGTGCCAGCAGGGATAGTCTCACTGAAGCTTTCTTT
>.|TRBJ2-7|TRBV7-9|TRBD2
CASSFSGGALEQYF
TGTGCCAGCAGCTTTAGCGGGGGGGCCCTCGAGCAGTACTTC
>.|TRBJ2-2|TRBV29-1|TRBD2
CSVGTSGAGELFF
TGCAGCGTTGGGACTAGCGGGGCCGGGGAGCTGTTTTTT
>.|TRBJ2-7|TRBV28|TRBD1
CASSRQGYEQYF
TGTGCCAGCAGCCGACAGGGGTACGAGCAGTACTTC
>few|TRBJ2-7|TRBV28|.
CASSLTGRRTYEQYF
TGTGCCAGCAGTTTAACCGGACGGCGAACCTACGAGCAGTACTTC
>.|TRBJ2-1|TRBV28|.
CASSLPGTRSKEQFF
TGTGCCAGCAGCTTACCCGGGACTCGGTCGAAGGAGCAGTTCTTC
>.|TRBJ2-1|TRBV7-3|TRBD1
CASSSGAGQGGWRNEQFF
TGTGCCAGCAGCTCAGGCGCAGGACAGGGAGGCTGGAGGAATGAGCAGTTCTTC
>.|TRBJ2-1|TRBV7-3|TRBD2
CASSQAGGPNDEQFF
TGTGCCAGCAGCCAAGCGGGGGGGCCCAATGATGAGCAGTTCTTC
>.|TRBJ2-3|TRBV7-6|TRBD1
CASSSRARGMYIPDTQYF
TGTGCCAGCAGCTCTAGAGCCAGGGGGATGTATATCCCAGATACGCAGTATTTT
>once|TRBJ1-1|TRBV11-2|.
CASRYPGYTEAFF
TGTGCCAGCAGGTACCCAGGGTACACTGAAGCTTTCTTT
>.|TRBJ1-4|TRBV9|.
CASSVEGPNSEKLFF
TGTGCCAGCAGCGTAGAGGGCCCAAACAGTGAAAAACTGTTTTTT
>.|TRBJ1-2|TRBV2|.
CASSSYRSNYGYTF
TGTGCCAGCAGTTCTTATCGGTCTAACTATGGCTACACCTTC
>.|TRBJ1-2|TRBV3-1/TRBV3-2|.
CASRPGANYGYTF
TGTGCCAGCAGACCGGGGGCTAACTATGGCTACACCTTC
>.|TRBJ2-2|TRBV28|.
CASRSTPLLNTGELFF
TGTGCCAGCAGGTCCACACCTCTACTCAACACCGGGGAGCTGTTTTTT
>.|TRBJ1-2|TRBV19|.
CASRSDTGIDHGYTF
TGTGCCAGTAGGTCTGATACAGGGATTGACCATGGCTACACCTTC
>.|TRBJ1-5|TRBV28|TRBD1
CASSPGQANQPQHF
TGTGCCAGCAGTCCGGGACAGGCCAATCAGCCCCAGCATTTT
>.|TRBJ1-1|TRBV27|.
CASSLRSNPMNTEAFF
TGTGCCAGCAGTTTAAGGTCCAACCCCATGAACACTGAAGCTTTCTTT
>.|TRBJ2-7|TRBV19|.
CASSMSVGASYEQYF
TGTGCCAGTAGTATGAGTGTGGGGGCCTCCTACGAGCAGTACTTC